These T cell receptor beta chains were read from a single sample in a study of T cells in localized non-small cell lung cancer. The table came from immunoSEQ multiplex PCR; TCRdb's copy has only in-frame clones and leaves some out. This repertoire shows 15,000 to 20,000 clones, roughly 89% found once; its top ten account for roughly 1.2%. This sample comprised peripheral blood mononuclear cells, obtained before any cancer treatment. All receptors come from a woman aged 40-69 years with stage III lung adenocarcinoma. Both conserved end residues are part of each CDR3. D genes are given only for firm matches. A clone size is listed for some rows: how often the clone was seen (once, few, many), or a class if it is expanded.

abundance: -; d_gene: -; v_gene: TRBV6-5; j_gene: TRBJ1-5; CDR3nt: TGTGCCAGCAGTACAGGGACAATTGGGAATCAGCCCCAGCATTTT; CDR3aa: CASSTGTIGNQPQHF
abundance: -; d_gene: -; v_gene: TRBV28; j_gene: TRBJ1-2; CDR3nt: TGTGCCAGCAGTTTGATAGTAGGGAAAGGCTACACCTTC; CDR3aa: CASSLIVGKGYTF
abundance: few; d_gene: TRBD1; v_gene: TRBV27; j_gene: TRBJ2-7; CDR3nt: TGTGCCAGCAGTTGGGGACAGGGGGCCTACGAGCAGTACTTC; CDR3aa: CASSWGQGAYEQYF
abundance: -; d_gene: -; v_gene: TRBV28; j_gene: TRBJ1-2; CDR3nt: TGTGCCAGCAGTAAAGGGCGAGGGTACTATGGCTACACCTTC; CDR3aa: CASSKGRGYYGYTF
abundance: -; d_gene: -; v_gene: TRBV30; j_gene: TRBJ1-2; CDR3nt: TGTGCCTGGAACGCGATGGGGCCGGGGAACTACACCTTC; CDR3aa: CAWNAMGPGNYTF
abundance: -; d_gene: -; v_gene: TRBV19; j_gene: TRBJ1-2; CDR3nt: TGTGCCAGTAGTATTACGGAGGTGACGAGCTACACCTTC; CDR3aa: CASSITEVTSYTF
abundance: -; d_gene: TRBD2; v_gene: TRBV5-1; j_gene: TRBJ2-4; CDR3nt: TGCGCCAGCAGCTTGGTTAGCGGGAGGGCCGGGGACATTCAGTACTTC; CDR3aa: CASSLVSGRAGDIQYF
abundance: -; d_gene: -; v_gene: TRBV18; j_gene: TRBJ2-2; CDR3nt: TGTGCCAGCTCACCCCATTCCTCCGGGGAGCTGTTTTTT; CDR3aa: CASSPHSSGELFF
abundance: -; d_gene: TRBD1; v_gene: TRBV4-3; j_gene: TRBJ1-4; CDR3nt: TGCGCCAGCAGCCAAGAAGGACAGGGAAATGAAAAACTGTTTTTT; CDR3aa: CASSQEGQGNEKLFF
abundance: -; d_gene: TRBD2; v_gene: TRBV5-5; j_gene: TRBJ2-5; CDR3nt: TGTGCCAGCAGCCGGGGGGGCCAAGAGACCCAGTACTTC; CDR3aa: CASSRGGQETQYF
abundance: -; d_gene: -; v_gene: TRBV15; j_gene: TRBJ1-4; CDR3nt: TGTGCCACCAGCAGAGTGGGGGGCGCGAATGAAAAACTGTTTTTT; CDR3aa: CATSRVGGANEKLFF
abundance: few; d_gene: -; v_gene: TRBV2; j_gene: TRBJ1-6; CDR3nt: TGTGCCAGCAGTCCCCGGGGCGGAAATAATTCACCCCTCCACTTT; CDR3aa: CASSPRGGNNSPLHF
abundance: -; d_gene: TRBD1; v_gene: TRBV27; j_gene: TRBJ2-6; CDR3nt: TGTGCCAGCGCCTTCATTGGGACAGCTGGGGCCAACGTCCTGACTTTC; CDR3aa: CASAFIGTAGANVLTF
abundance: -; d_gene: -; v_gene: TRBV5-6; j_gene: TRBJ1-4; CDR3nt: TGTGCCAGCAGCTTGATAACTTCGGGCTCGGCTAATGAAAAACTGTTTTTT; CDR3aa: CASSLITSGSANEKLFF
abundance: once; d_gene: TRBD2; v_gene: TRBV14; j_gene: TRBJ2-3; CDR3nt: TGTGCCAGCAGCCAAGATACCCCAGCGGGGGGCACAGATACGCAGTATTTT; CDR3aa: CASSQDTPAGGTDTQYF
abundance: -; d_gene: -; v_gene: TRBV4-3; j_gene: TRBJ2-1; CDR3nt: TGCGCCAGCAGCCAAGATGGGTCGGGGAGCTCCTACAATGAGCAGTTCTTC; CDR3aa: CASSQDGSGSSYNEQFF
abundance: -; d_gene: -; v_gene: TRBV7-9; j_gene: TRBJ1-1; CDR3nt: TGTGCCAGCAGTTTAGACGTCGGTGAAGCTTTCTTT; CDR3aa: CASSLDVGEAFF
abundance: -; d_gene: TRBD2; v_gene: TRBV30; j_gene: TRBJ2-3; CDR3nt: TGTGCCTGGAGTCCTAGCGGGGGGGCCTCAGATACGCAGTATTTT; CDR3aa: CAWSPSGGASDTQYF
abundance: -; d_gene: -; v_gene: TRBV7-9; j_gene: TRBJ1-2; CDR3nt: TGTGCCAGCAGCCTCGACCGTTCCCACGGGAGCTACACCTTC; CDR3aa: CASSLDRSHGSYTF
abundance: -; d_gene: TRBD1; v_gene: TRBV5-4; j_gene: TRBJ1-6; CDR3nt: TGTGCCAGCAGCCCAGGGGGCATAAGTTCACCCCTCCACTTT; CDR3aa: CASSPGGISSPLHF